This record covers a single T cell receptor beta chain. Profiled with immunoSEQ multiplex PCR; TCRdb holds only in-frame clones, not every one. The sample carries 150,000 to 200,000 clones, 85% recorded once. The data stem from a study of blood T cell repertoires in COVID-19. Sequenced sample: peripheral blood. This clonotype originated in a person aged 65-85 years with COVID-19, enrolled during active disease.

CDR3 bases: TGTGCCAGTAGTACGGACAGTCCAATTCCCACTCAACAGCAGTTCTTC. Protein: CASSTDSPIPTQQQFF. The gene calls are TRBV19 and TRBJ2-1; perhaps TRBD1 as D (6 bases). Germline CDR1 is LNHDA and CDR2 is SQIVND (reference sequence). Trimming took 4 bases from V and 11 from J, leaving 24 bases between them. This CDR3 is built from 16 residues. Full variable domain (rest looked up from reference TRBV19 and TRBJ2-1): DGGITQSPKYLFRKEGQNVTLSCEQNLNHDAMYWYRQDPGQGLRLIYYSQIVNDFQKGDIAEGYSVSREKKESFPLTVTSAQKNPTAFYLCASSTDSPIPTQQQFFGPGTRLTVL.